The rows below give T cell receptor beta chains drawn from one sample of a study of persistence of HIV-infected CD4 T cells. These TCRs are of unknown antigen specificity. Sequenced by immunoSEQ multiplex PCR; TCRdb stores in-frame clones only, minus some. The table lists roughly 32,000 clones, 82% of them singletons. Source: CD4+ T cells sorted from PBMCs after 18-hour stimulation, taken from a patient who received antiretroviral therapy. These receptors were obtained from an adult woman with HIV who was CMV-seropositive. Both conserved end residues are part of each CDR3. The D gene is left open where the match is weak. Expanded clones get a size class; other rows say once, few or many, or leave the size out.

J gene,V gene,clone size,D gene,CDR3 protein,CDR3 DNA
TRBJ1-4,TRBV5-4,.,.,CASSLDPGSGNEKLFF,TGTGCCAGCAGCTTGGATCCGGGGTCGGGCAATGAAAAACTGTTTTTT
TRBJ2-3,TRBV7-3,.,.,CASSPGEDTQYF,TGTGCCAGCAGCCCCGGCGAAGATACGCAGTATTTT
TRBJ2-6,TRBV7-2,.,.,CASSLAREQRSGANVLTF,TGTGCCAGCAGCTTAGCTCGGGAACAGCGCTCTGGGGCCAACGTCCTGACTTTC
TRBJ1-4,TRBV9,.,.,CASSPHRDNQVTNEKLFF,TGTGCCAGCAGCCCCCACCGGGACAACCAAGTCACTAATGAAAAACTGTTTTTT
TRBJ2-7,TRBV19,.,.,CASSIKVAHEQYF,TGTGCCAGTAGTATTAAGGTTGCCCACGAGCAGTACTTC
TRBJ2-3,TRBV6-6,.,.,CASSRLQGPSTDTQYF,TGTGCCAGCAGTAGGCTACAGGGACCTAGCACAGATACGCAGTATTTT
TRBJ2-3,TRBV6-4,.,TRBD2,CASSGTSGGPTDTQYF,TGTGCCAGCAGTGGTACTAGCGGGGGGCCCACAGATACGCAGTATTTT
TRBJ1-5,TRBV11-3,few,.,CASRRGAVGNQPQHF,TGTGCCAGCAGGAGGGGGGCGGTTGGCAATCAGCCCCAGCATTTT
TRBJ2-1,TRBV7-2,.,TRBD2,CASSIRLAEPSAEQFF,TGTGCCAGCAGCATAAGACTAGCGGAACCTTCGGCTGAGCAGTTCTTC
TRBJ1-5,TRBV21-1,.,.,CASSKAQVHRRIQPQHF,TGTGCCAGCAGCAAAGCGCAAGTCCACAGGCGCATTCAGCCCCAGCATTTT
TRBJ2-7,TRBV20-1,.,.,CSASYEQYF,TGCAGTGCTAGCTACGAGCAGTACTTC
TRBJ1-2,TRBV6-5,.,.,CASSPKTGKWYGYTF,TGTGCCAGCAGTCCGAAAACAGGGAAGTGGTATGGCTACACCTTC
TRBJ1-5,TRBV4-3,.,TRBD1,CASSQDDREKPQHF,TGCGCCAGCAGCCAGGACGACAGGGAAAAGCCCCAGCATTTT
TRBJ1-1,TRBV6-5,.,.,CASIRALNTEAFF,TGTGCCAGCATCAGAGCATTGAACACTGAAGCTTTCTTT
TRBJ1-5,TRBV5-8,.,.,CASSSLETASPQHF,TGTGCCAGCAGTTCGCTCGAGACGGCAAGCCCCCAGCATTTT
TRBJ2-7,TRBV28,.,.,CASSLSTAYEQYF,TGTGCCAGCAGTTTATCGACAGCGTACGAGCAGTACTTC
TRBJ2-2,TRBV28,.,TRBD2,CASSFPRFGRKERTGELFF,TGTGCCAGCAGTTTTCCACGATTCGGGAGGAAAGAACGGACCGGGGAGCTGTTTTTT